The 3 T cell receptor beta chains below were found in one sample sequenced in a study of response to subunit inactivated influenza vaccine. TCRdb reprocessed the RT-PCR reads with MiXCR, giving one entry per CDR3 protein. In the table there are 650,000 to 800,000 distinct CDR3 sequences, about 18% of which are singletons. This sample comprised PBMCs from blood, obtained 4 to 6 days after vaccination. The receptors originated from a man between 50 and 59 years old who received an inactivated influenza vaccine.

The chain has TRBV12-3 or TRBV12-4 and TRBJ2-1; TRBD1 or TRBD2 may be the D gene (5 bases each). This CDR3 is built from 15 residues. The V end was cut by 3 bases, the J end by 6 bases, with 15 bases between. The CDR3 DNA follows: TGTGCCAGCAGTTTCGGGGCAGGGCGGGTCAATGAGCAGTTCTTC. Its protein is CASSFGAGRVNEQFF.

The V gene is TRBV20-1, the J gene TRBJ2-3; D is possibly TRBD1 (5 bases). Germline V gives CDR1 DFQATT, CDR2 SNEGSKA (reference sequence). V was clipped by 6 bases and J by 3 bases, with 16 bases between them. The CDR3 has 14 residues. CDR3 sequence: CSASIGGATDTQYF. In nucleotides, the CDR3 is TGCAGTGCCTCCATAGGTGGGGCAACAGATACGCAGTATTTT.

The rearrangement joins TRBV12-3 or TRBV12-4 to TRBJ2-5; TRBD2 aligns across 10 bases. Trimming at V came to 7 bases and at J to 2 bases, leaving 1 base not matched to a gene. The CDR3 has 13 residues. The CDR3 region is CASKLAGQETQYF. CDR3 bases: TGTGCCAGCAAACTAGCGGGGCAAGAGACCCAGTACTTC.